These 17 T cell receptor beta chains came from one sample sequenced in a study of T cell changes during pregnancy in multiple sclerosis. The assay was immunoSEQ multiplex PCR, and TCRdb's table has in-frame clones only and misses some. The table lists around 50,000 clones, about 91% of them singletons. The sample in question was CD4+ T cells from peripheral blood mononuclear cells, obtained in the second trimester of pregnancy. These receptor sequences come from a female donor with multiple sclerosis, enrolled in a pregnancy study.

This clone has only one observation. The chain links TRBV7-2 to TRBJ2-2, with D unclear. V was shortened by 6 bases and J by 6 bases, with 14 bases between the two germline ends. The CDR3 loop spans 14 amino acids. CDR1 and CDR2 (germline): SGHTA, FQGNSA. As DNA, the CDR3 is TGTGCCAGCAGTTATGGTCTAGTTTCCGGGGAGCTGTTTTTT. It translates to CASSYGLVSGELFF. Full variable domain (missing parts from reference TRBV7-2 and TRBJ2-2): GAGVSQSPSNKVTEKGKDVELRCDPISGHTALYWYRQSLGQGLEFLIYFQGNSAPDKSGLPSDRFSAERTGGSVSTLTIQRTQQEDSAVYLCASSYGLVSGELFFGEGSRLTVL.

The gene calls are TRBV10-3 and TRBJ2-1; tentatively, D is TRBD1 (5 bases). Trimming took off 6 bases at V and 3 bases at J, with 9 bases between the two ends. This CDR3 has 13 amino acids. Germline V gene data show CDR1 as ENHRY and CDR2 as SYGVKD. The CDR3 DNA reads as TGTGCCATCAGCTGGACAATCTACAATGAGCAGTTCTTC. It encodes CAISWTIYNEQFF.

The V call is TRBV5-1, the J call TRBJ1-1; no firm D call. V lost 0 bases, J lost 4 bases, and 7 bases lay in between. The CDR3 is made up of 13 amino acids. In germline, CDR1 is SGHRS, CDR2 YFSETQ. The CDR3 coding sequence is TGCGCCAGCAGCTTGGAACCTATCACTGAAGCTTTCTTT. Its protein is CASSLEPITEAFF.

CDR3 DNA: TGTGCCAGCAGCTCAGAGGCGGGGGGGGATCCCCCCTACGAGCAGTACTTC. Amino acids: CASSSEAGGDPPYEQYF. The chain employs TRBV7-6 and TRBJ2-7; 9 positions match TRBD2. The junction had 12 bases not matched to a gene; V was cut back by 4 bases and J by 2 bases. There are 17 residues in the CDR3. The germline gives CDR1 SGHVS, CDR2 FNYEAQ.

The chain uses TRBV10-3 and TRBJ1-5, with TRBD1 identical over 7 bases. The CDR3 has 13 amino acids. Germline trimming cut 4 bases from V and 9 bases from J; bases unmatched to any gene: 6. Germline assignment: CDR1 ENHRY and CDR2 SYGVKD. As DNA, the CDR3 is TGTGCCATCAGTGCTGGGGACAGAGGGCCCCAGCATTTT. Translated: CAISAGDRGPQHF.

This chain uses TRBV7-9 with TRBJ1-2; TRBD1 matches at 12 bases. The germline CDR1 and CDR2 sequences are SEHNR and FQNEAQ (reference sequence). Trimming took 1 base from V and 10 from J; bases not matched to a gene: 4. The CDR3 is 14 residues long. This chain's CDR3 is CASSLVGTGGNYTF. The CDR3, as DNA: TGTGCCAGCAGCTTAGTTGGGACAGGGGGCAACTACACCTTC.

CDR3 DNA sequence: TGCGCCGTACCTAGCGCCCCGAGGGCAGATACGCAGTATTTT. Protein sequence: CAVPSAPRADTQYF. This chain connects TRBV10-1 to TRBJ2-3, with a tentative D call TRBD2 (6 bases). This CDR3 has 14 residues. V was trimmed by 11 bases and J by 4 bases, leaving 19 bases between them. Per germline, CDR1 WNHNN and CDR2 SYGVQD (reference sequence).

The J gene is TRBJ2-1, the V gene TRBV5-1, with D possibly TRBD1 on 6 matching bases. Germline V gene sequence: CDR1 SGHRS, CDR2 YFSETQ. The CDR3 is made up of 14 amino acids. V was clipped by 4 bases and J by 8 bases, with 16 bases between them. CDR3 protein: CASSLPGQNHEQFF. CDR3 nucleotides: TGCGCCAGCAGCCTACCGGGACAAAATCATGAGCAGTTCTTC.

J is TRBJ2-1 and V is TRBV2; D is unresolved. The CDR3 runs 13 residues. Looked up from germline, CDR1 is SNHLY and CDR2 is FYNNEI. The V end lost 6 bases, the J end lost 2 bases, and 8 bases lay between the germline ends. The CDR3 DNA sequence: TGTGCCAGCAGCCTCGGTGCCTACAATGAGCAGTTCTTC. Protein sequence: CASSLGAYNEQFF.

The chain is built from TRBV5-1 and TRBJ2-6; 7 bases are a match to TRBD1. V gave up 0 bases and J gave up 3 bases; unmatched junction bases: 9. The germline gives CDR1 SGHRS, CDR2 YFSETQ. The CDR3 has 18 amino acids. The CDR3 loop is CASSLAPSQGIGANVLTF. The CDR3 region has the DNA TGCGCCAGCAGCTTGGCGCCCTCACAGGGGATTGGGGCCAACGTCCTGACTTTC.

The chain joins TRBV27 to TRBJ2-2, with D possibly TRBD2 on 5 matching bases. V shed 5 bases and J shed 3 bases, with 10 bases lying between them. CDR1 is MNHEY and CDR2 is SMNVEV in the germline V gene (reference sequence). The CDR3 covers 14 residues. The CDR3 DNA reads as TGTGCCAGCAGTGCAACTAGGGACACCGGGGAGCTGTTTTTT. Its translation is CASSATRDTGELFF.

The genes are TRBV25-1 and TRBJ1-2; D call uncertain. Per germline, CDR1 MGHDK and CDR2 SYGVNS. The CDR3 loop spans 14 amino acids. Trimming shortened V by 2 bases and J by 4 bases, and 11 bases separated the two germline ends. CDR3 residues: CASSEPGVSYGYTF. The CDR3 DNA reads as TGTGCCAGCAGTGAACCCGGAGTCAGCTATGGCTACACCTTC.

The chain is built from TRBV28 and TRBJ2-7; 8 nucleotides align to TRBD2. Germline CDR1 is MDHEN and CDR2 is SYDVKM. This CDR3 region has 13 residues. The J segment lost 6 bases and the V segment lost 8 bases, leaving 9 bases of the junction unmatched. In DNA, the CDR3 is TGTGCCAGCCTAAAACCGGGAGGGGTCGAGCAGTACTTC. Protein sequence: CASLKPGGVEQYF.

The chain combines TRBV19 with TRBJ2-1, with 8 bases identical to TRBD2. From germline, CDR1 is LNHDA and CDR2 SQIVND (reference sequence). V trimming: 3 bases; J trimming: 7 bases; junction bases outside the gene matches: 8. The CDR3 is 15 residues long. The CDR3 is CASSMRGLVGNEQFF. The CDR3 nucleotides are TGTGCCAGTAGTATGAGGGGACTAGTCGGGAATGAGCAGTTCTTC.

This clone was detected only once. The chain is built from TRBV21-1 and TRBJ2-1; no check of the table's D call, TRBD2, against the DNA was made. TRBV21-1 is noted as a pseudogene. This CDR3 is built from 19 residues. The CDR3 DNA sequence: TGTGCCAGCAGCAAACCACCTAGCGGGGGGGCGAGCTCCTACAATGAGCAGTTCTTC. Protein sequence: CASSKPPSGGASSYNEQFF.

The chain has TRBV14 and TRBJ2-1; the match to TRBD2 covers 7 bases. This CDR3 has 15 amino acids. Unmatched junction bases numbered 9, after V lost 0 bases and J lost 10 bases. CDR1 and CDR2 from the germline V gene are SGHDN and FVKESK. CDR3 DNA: TGTGCCAGCAGCCAAGAGTTTTCGCTAGCGGCCGAGCAGTTCTTC. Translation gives CASSQEFSLAAEQFF. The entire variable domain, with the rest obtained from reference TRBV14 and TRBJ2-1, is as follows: EAGVTQFPSHSVIEKGQTVTLRCDPISGHDNLYWYRRVMGKEIKFLLHFVKESKQDESGMPNNRFLAERTGGTYSTLKVQPAELEDSGVYFCASSQEFSLAAEQFFGPGTRLTVL.

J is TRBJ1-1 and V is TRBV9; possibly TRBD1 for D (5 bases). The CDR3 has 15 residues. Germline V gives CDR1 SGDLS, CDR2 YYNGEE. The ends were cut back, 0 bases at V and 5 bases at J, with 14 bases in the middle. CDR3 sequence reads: CASSVDQGWGTEAFF. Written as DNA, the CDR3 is TGTGCCAGCAGCGTAGATCAGGGATGGGGAACTGAAGCTTTCTTT.